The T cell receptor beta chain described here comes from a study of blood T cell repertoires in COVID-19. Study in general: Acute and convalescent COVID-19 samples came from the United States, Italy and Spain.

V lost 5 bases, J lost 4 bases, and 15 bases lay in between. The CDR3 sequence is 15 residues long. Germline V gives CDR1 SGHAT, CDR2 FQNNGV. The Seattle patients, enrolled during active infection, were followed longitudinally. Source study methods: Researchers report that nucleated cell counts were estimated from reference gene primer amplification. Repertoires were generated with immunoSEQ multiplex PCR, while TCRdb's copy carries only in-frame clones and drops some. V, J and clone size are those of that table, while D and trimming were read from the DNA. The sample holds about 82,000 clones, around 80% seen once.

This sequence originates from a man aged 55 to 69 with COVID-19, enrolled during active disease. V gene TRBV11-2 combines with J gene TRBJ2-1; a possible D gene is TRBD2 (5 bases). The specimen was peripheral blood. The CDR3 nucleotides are TGTGCCAGCAGCCCCCGGGTAGCGTCATACAATGAGCAGTTCTTC. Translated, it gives CASSPRVASYNEQFF.